At least ten counts were recorded for the clone carrying this TCR beta chain. Its target is unknown. Unmatched junction bases numbered 8, after V lost 4 bases and J lost 4 bases. Germline values: CDR1 SGHRS, CDR2 YFSETQ. The CDR3 covers 15 residues. This sample was included in a study of identical twins. Study results and limitations: The models systematically underestimated how much out-of-frame TCR alpha was shared in monozygotic twins.

Using its own MiXCR run on the 5' RACE reads, TCRdb lists one record per CDR3 protein. This sample has about 150,000 distinct CDR3 sequences, with approximately 4% found just once. Sequencing was performed on memory T cells sorted from blood. V usage is TRBV5-1 and J usage is TRBJ1-3, with TRBD1 matching over 7 bases. This receptor was taken from a young man in good health. Here the CDR3 reads CASSPGTARGNTIYF. The CDR3 DNA follows: TGCGCCAGCAGCCCCGGGACAGCGCGAGGAAACACCATATATTTT.